The next 25 T cell receptor beta chains were all read from a single sample in a study of TIL therapy for anti-PD-1-resistant metastatic lung cancer. The libraries were made with immunoSEQ v3. The repertoire was sequenced with immunoSEQ multiplex PCR; TCRdb's copy has only in-frame clones and lacks some. The repertoire has some 15,000 clones, about 82% of them found once; the top ten carry more than 0.8%. This sample's time point: pre-treatment sample, taken before nivolumab and TIL therapy. Sample: blood, taken at baseline. These TCRs come from a person between 25 and 80 years old with non-small cell lung cancer.

This clone has only one observation. The V and J genes are TRBV7-6 and TRBJ2-6; tentative D call: TRBD1 (7 bases). The V end was cut by 5 bases, the J end by 0 bases, with 17 bases between. Germline CDR1 and CDR2: SGHVS and FNYEAQ. The CDR3 has 18 amino acids. The CDR3 DNA is TGTGCCAGCAGCCCCCGCGGGACAGCCGACTCTGGGGCCAACGTCCTGACTTTC. It translates to CASSPRGTADSGANVLTF.

V usage is TRBV19 and J usage is TRBJ2-3; 14 bases agree with TRBD2. V was clipped by 4 bases and J by 5 bases; unmatched bases: 5. In germline, CDR1 is LNHDA, CDR2 SQIVND (reference sequence). The CDR3 extends over 16 amino acids. CDR3: CASSTTSGRAGDTQYF. CDR3 DNA: TGTGCCAGTAGTACGACTAGCGGGAGGGCAGGAGATACGCAGTATTTT.

The chain employs TRBV2 and TRBJ1-2; a weak D match, TRBD1 (6 bases). V gave up 3 bases and J gave up 3 bases, with 14 bases separating them. This CDR3 is built from 15 residues. Germline-derived CDR1 and CDR2 are SNHLY and FYNNEI. The CDR3 bases are TGTGCCAGCAGTGAGTCGACAGGCTGGGACTATGGCTACACCTTC. It is translated as CASSESTGWDYGYTF.

This sequence joins TRBV18 and TRBJ1-5; D is perhaps TRBD1 (5 bases). This CDR3 is built from 15 residues. V was shortened by 3 bases and J by 2 bases, with 11 bases between the two germline ends. Germline V CDR1 and CDR2: KGHSH, LQKENI. The CDR3 DNA sequence: TGTGCCAGCTCACCGGGCAGGGAAGGCAATCAGCCCCAGCATTTT. This translates into CASSPGREGNQPQHF.

The chain is built from TRBV5-4 and TRBJ1-1; 12 positions agree with TRBD1. CDR1 is SGHNT and CDR2 is YYREEE in the germline V gene (reference sequence). The V gene end was trimmed by 4 bases and the J gene end by 4 bases; junction bases not matched to a gene: 5. The CDR3 spans 15 residues. CDR3 nucleotide sequence: TGTGCCAGCAGCCGAGGGACAGGGGGCTTCACTGAAGCTTTCTTT. Its translation: CASSRGTGGFTEAFF.

This chain joins TRBV4-3 and TRBJ1-2; 9 nucleotides match TRBD1. The germline CDR1 and CDR2 sequences are LGHNA and YSLEER. V trimming: 3 bases; J trimming: 7 bases; junction bases outside the gene matches: 9. CDR3 size: 15 residues. CDR3 in amino acids: CASSHGDRVLGGYTF. The CDR3 DNA sequence: TGCGCCAGCAGCCATGGGGACAGGGTTTTGGGTGGCTACACCTTC.

The chain recombines TRBV2 with TRBJ2-2, with D perhaps TRBD1 or TRBD2 (5 bases each). The CDR3 length is 16 residues. The V gene lost 6 bases and the J gene lost 0 bases, with 14 bases spanning the gap. Germline CDR1 is SNHLY and CDR2 is FYNNEI. In DNA, the CDR3 is TGTGCCAGCAGCCTGAGGGGAGATACGAACACCGGGGAGCTGTTTTTT. Amino acids: CASSLRGDTNTGELFF.

This chain connects TRBV6-6 to TRBJ2-3; D perhaps matches TRBD2 (6 bases). V shed 8 bases and J shed 9 bases, with 18 bases lying between them. Germline loops: CDR1 MNHNY, CDR2 SVGAGI (reference sequence). This CDR3 region has 13 residues. The CDR3 loop is CASVEAGDRTQYF. The CDR3 DNA follows: TGTGCCAGCGTGGAAGCGGGCGACCGGACGCAGTATTTT.

This clone is a singleton in its sample. The rearrangement uses TRBV6-1 and TRBJ1-1; 7 bases match TRBD1. V lost 4 bases to trimming and J lost 2 bases; unmatched junction nucleotides: 10. From germline, CDR1 is MNHNS and CDR2 SASEGT. CDR3 length: 16 amino acids. The CDR3 reads CASSVGTVIYNTEAFF. DNA for the CDR3: TGTGCCAGCAGTGTCGGGACAGTAATATATAACACTGAAGCTTTCTTT.

This chain links TRBV18 with TRBJ2-7; 12 nucleotides align to TRBD1. J lost 6 bases, V lost 1 base, and 4 bases had no gene match. The germline CDR1 and CDR2 sequences are KGHSH and LQKENI. The CDR3 spans 15 residues. This CDR3 reads CASSPLGTGGGEQYF. CDR3 DNA: TGTGCCAGCTCACCACTGGGGACAGGGGGCGGCGAGCAGTACTTC.

The chain is built from TRBV5-1 and TRBJ2-3; 10 nucleotides match TRBD2. Germline assignment: CDR1 SGHRS and CDR2 YFSETQ. The trim removed 2 bases at V and 4 bases at J, leaving 1 base unmatched. The CDR3 length is 14 residues. In DNA form, the CDR3 reads TGCGCCAGCAGCTTTAGCGGGAGGCCAGATACGCAGTATTTT. Its translation is CASSFSGRPDTQYF.

The CDR3 spells CASILPGQGNSPLHF. The CDR3 DNA is TGCGCCAGCATCCTCCCCGGACAGGGAAATTCACCCCTCCACTTT. This chain joins TRBV10-1 and TRBJ1-6, with 8 bases aligning to TRBD1. The germline V gene has CDR1 WNHNN and CDR2 SYGVQD (reference sequence). V gave up 7 bases and J gave up 7 bases; unmatched junction bases: 9. The CDR3 is made up of 15 amino acids.

This clone was counted a few times. CDR3 amino acids: CASSISPLRLSTEAFF. CDR3 nucleotides: TGTGCCAGTAGTATAAGTCCCCTTCGTTTGAGCACTGAAGCTTTCTTT. The genes are TRBV19 and TRBJ1-1; D gene unclear. Germline values: CDR1 LNHDA, CDR2 SQIVND (reference sequence). This CDR3 is built from 16 residues. V was cut by 2 bases and J by 4 bases, with 17 bases left in between.

The gene calls are TRBV7-2 and TRBJ2-5; D might be TRBD1 or TRBD2, each matching 6 bases. Germline assignment: CDR1 SGHTA and CDR2 FQGNSA. The CDR3 is 15 residues long. Trimming took 5 bases from V and 4 from J, leaving 17 bases between them. In DNA form, the CDR3 reads TGTGCCAGCAGCGGGTGGGGGGCTCGGAGAGAGACCCAGTACTTC. It encodes CASSGWGARRETQYF.

In DNA, the CDR3 is TGTGCCAGCAGTTCCGGGACAGGGTTTCAGCCCCAGCATTTT. Amino acids: CASSSGTGFQPQHF. The J gene is TRBJ1-5, the V gene TRBV27; 9 positions match TRBD1. Germline values: CDR1 MNHEY, CDR2 SMNVEV (reference sequence). This CDR3 contains 14 residues. With 4 bases clipped from V and 6 bases from J, the junction kept 4 bases outside the gene matches.

This chain connects TRBV27 to TRBJ2-7; no definite D call. V was clipped by 3 bases and J by 7 bases, with 22 bases between them. Germline assignment: CDR1 MNHEY and CDR2 SMNVEV (reference sequence). CDR3 size: 16 residues. The CDR3 sequence: CASSLKAGFRPTEQYV. CDR3 bases: TGTGCCAGCAGTTTGAAAGCCGGCTTTAGACCTACGGAGCAGTACGTC.

V is TRBV5-1 and J is TRBJ2-6, with no clear D. In germline, CDR1 is SGHRS, CDR2 YFSETQ. V lost 0 bases to trimming and J lost 4 bases, with 14 bases between them. This CDR3 spans 17 amino acids. The CDR3 spells CASSLVGRSAGANVLTF. DNA of the CDR3: TGCGCCAGCAGCTTGGTGGGCAGGTCGGCGGGGGCCAACGTCCTGACTTTC.

The genes are TRBV19 and TRBJ1-3, with a tentative D call TRBD1 (6 bases). Trimming took 6 bases from V and 7 from J, leaving 22 bases between them. The CDR3 spans 16 residues. Germline CDR1 LNHDA, CDR2 SQIVND (reference sequence). The CDR3 sequence is CASRNKTGQRRNTIYF. DNA for the CDR3: TGTGCCAGTAGGAATAAGACGGGACAACGACGGAACACCATATATTTT.

V is TRBV18 and J is TRBJ1-5, with 8 bases matching TRBD1. Germline CDR1 and CDR2: KGHSH and LQKENI. The CDR3 covers 14 residues. Germline trimming cut 8 bases from V and 9 bases from J; bases unmatched to any gene: 12. CDR3 residues: CASNNRQGISPQHF. DNA for the CDR3: TGTGCCAGCAACAATAGACAGGGGATATCGCCCCAGCATTTT.

This sequence joins TRBV6-1 and TRBJ2-7; unclear D gene. Germline V gives CDR1 MNHNS, CDR2 SASEGT. V lost 7 bases and J lost 3, with 4 bases in between. The CDR3 spans 10 residues. CDR3 protein: CASKDYEQYF. The CDR3 DNA reads TGTGCCAGCAAAGACTACGAGCAGTACTTC.

The chain combines TRBV29-1 with TRBJ2-2; 7 bases are a match to TRBD2. The ends lost 3 bases at V and 1 base at J; junction bases unmatched: 5. Germline values: CDR1 SQVTM, CDR2 ANQGSEA. The CDR3 runs to 15 residues. In DNA form, the CDR3 reads TGCAGCGTTGAGGGAGGGCCTTTGAACACCGGGGAGCTGTTTTTT. Translated, it gives CSVEGGPLNTGELFF.

J is TRBJ1-1 and V is TRBV18; D is ambiguous. Germline loops: CDR1 KGHSH, CDR2 LQKENI. V was cut by 3 bases and J by 0 bases, with 8 bases left in between. CDR3 length: 14 amino acids. The DNA of the CDR3 is TGTGCCAGCTCACCCGGGCGGCTGAACACTGAAGCTTTCTTT. Protein: CASSPGRLNTEAFF.

CDR3 protein: CASSDSGGAWGEQYF. Here the CDR3 DNA reads TGTGCCAGCAGTGATAGCGGGGGGGCTTGGGGCGAGCAGTACTTC. The gene calls are TRBV6-6 and TRBJ2-7; 11 bases agree with TRBD2. This CDR3 has 15 amino acids. CDR1 MNHNY and CDR2 SVGAGI come from the germline V gene (reference sequence). The V gene end was trimmed by 5 bases and the J gene end by 6 bases; junction bases not matched to a gene: 9.

The V call is TRBV19, the J call TRBJ2-1, with D maybe TRBD1 (6 bases). Trimming left V 7 bases short and J 0 bases short, with 13 bases between. Looked up from germline, CDR1 is LNHDA and CDR2 is SQIVND (reference sequence). The CDR3 covers 15 residues. As DNA, the CDR3 is TGTGCCAGTAAAGGGGGTGCCAGCTCCTACAATGAGCAGTTCTTC. It specifies CASKGGASSYNEQFF.

The chain recombines TRBV5-6 with TRBJ2-1; D unclear. The V gene's germline CDR1 is SGHDT and CDR2 YYEEEE. V was trimmed by 0 bases and J by 9 bases, leaving 16 bases between them. The CDR3 sequence is 15 residues long. The CDR3 is CASSLGVTARSEQFF. The CDR3 DNA follows: TGTGCCAGCAGCTTGGGAGTTACCGCGCGTTCTGAGCAGTTCTTC.